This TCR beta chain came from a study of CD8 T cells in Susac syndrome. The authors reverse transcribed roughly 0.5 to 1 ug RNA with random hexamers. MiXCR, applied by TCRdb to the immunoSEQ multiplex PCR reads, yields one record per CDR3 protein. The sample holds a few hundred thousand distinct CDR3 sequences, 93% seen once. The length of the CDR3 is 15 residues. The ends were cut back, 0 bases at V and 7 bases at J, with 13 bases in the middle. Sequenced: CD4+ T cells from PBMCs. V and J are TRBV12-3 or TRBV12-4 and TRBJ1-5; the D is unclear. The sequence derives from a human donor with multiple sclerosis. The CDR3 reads CASSLARGSGQPQHF. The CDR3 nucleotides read TGTGCCAGCAGTTTAGCGCGAGGGTCTGGACAGCCCCAGCATTTT.